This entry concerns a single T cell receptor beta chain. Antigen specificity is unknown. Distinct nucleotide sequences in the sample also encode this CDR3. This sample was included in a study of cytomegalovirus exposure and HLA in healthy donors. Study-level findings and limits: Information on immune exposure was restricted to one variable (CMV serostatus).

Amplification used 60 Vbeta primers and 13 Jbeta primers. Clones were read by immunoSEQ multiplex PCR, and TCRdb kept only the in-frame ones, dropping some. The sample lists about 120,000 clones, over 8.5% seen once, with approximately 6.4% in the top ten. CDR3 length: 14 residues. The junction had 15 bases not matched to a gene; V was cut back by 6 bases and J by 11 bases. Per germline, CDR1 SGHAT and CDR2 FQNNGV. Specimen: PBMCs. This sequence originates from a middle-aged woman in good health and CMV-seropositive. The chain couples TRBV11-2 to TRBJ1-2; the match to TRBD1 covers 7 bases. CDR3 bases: TGTGCCAGCAGTTTTTTCCCCGGACAGGACGGTTACACCTTC. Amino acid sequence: CASSFFPGQDGYTF.